The 7 T cell receptor beta chains below were found in one sample sequenced in a study of blood T cell repertoires in COVID-19. Profiling relied on immunoSEQ multiplex PCR, and the TCRdb table lists in-frame clones only, not all of them. The sample shows roughly 69,000 clones, 90% of them seen only once. The sequencing sample was made of peripheral blood. These receptors all stem from a man in his fifties or sixties with acute or convalescent COVID-19.

For this clone: An end of the junction differs from the germline gene, which may be a read error. The rearrangement links TRBV6-5 to TRBJ1-2; D remains unclear. CDR1 is MNHEY, CDR2 SVGAGI, per germline. The CDR3 is 13 amino acids. The CDR3 region is CASNRGRKLGASF. The DNA for the CDR3 is TGTGCCAGCAACCGCGGCCGAAAACTAGGCGCCTCCTTC.

The V call is TRBV11-3, the J call TRBJ2-1; TRBD1 might be the D (6 bases). The CDR3 loop spans 12 amino acids. V lost 6 bases to trimming and J lost 12 bases, with 15 bases between them. Germline V gene lookup returns CDR1 SGHNT and CDR2 YENEEA. The CDR3 DNA sequence: TGTGCCAGCAGAACCACAGGGAGAGGGCAGTTCTTC. Protein product: CASRTTGRGQFF.

The chain links TRBV10-3 to TRBJ1-3, with TRBD1 matching over 7 bases. V lost 11 bases, J lost 1 base, and 14 bases stayed unmatched. The CDR3 extends over 16 amino acids. The germline V gene has CDR1 ENHRY and CDR2 SYGVKD. The CDR3 sequence: CACLPGQTRSGNTIYF. The CDR3 region has the DNA TGTGCCTGCCTGCCGGGACAGACTCGTTCTGGAAACACCATATATTTT.

V usage is TRBV6-5 and J usage is TRBJ1-2; D remains ambiguous. V dropped 8 bases and J dropped 5 bases, with 12 bases sitting between them. The CDR3 consists of 12 residues. CDR1 and CDR2 from the germline V gene are MNHEY and SVGAGI. CDR3 protein: CASSEGWYGYTF. CDR3 bases: TGTGCCAGCTCGGAGGGATGGTATGGCTACACCTTC.

The V gene is TRBV21-1, the J gene TRBJ2-7; the DNA was not compared with TRBD1, the D call given in the table. TRBV21-1 is assigned pseudogene status. This CDR3 is 17 amino acids long. The CDR3 sequence: CASSKDLTMTDLGEQYF. For the CDR3, the DNA is TGTGCCAGCAGCAAAGACCTAACCATGACAGATCTGGGCGAGCAGTACTTC.

The V gene is TRBV2, the J gene TRBJ1-3; 12 bases line up with TRBD1. The germline V gene encodes CDR1 SNHLY and CDR2 FYNNEI. The CDR3 extends over 17 amino acids. The J segment lost 4 bases and the V segment lost 6 bases, leaving 10 bases of the junction unmatched. The CDR3 reads CASRAGTGGIEGNTIYF. In DNA form, the CDR3 reads TGTGCCAGCAGGGCCGGGACAGGGGGCATTGAAGGAAACACCATATATTTT.

J is TRBJ1-1 and V is TRBV12-5, with TRBD1 matching 10 bases. V was clipped by 6 bases and J by 6 bases; unmatched bases: 10. The germline V gene encodes CDR1 LGHNT and CDR2 FRNRAP. The CDR3 totals 15 residues. The CDR3, as DNA: TGTGCTAGTGGGAAAAAAGGGACAGGGGATTCTGAAGCTTTCTTT. Translation gives CASGKKGTGDSEAFF.